This T cell receptor (beta chain) came from a study of glioma-infiltrating T cells after dendritic cell vaccination (dated by TCRdb to 2016 to 2017). Background on the whole study: The cohort included some 15 glioblastoma patients drawn from Phase I and II dendritic cell vaccination trials, of whom 9 were newly diagnosed and 6 had recurrent disease. Between the early 2000s and the early 2010s, the patients were given dendritic cell vaccination pulsed with autologous tumor lysate. The vaccine consisted of monocyte-derived dendritic cells cultured about 7 days with IL-4 and GM-CSF, then pulsed overnight with autologous tumor lysate. Each patient got three intradermal injections of the dendritic cell vaccine, spaced at biweekly intervals, in the arm below the axilla. In glioblastoma patients vaccinated with dendritic cells, deep sequencing of TCR beta CDR3 regions served to measure the amount of tumor-infiltrating lymphocytes and to compare repertoires between tumor and blood. Survival after dendritic cell vaccination was correlated with TCR sequencing metrics, such as TIL content and the overlap between tumor and blood repertoires.

Overall study outcomes, separate from this receptor: The TCR overlap response model with three groups was called speculative and said to need prospective validation. No direct relationship between TCR clonality and survival was found, suggesting a diverse polyclonal response may matter. After dendritic cell vaccination, a higher estimated pretreatment TIL content predicted longer time to progression and overall survival. The cohort was small and heterogeneous, and full blood and tumor sets were available for few patients, with initial-recurrent tumor pairs available for even fewer patients.

This clone was detected only a few times. Its cognate antigen has yet to be identified. Base qualities were left out, and no much larger clone turns up one base away. TCRB CDR3 regions were amplified from 1.5 to 2.5 ug genomic DNA, or all available DNA if less, using the immunoSEQ assay. Multiplex PCR used 60 forward primers for TCR V beta segments and 13 reverse primers for J beta segments. Synthetic control templates were spiked into each sample at limiting dilution to estimate reads per starting template. Reads of 87 bp were generated by sequencing on the Illumina HiSeq System. As for how the authors treated the data: To remove PCR and sequencing errors, closely related sequences were merged with a nearest neighbor algorithm. TCR overlap was defined as the percentage of unique tumor TCR beta sequences that were also found in the peripheral blood of the same patient. TCRdb retrieved this table from immuneACCESS and kept in-frame rearrangements only. Not all clones are present; in checked studies, unresolved V genes account for under half, and no reason is known for the remainder. For V, J and clone size, that table is used; D and trimming come from the DNA. Here the sample has tens of thousands of clones; more than 75% occur a single time. Around 2.9% of the sample is taken by the ten largest.

Patients were selected for having adequate residual fresh-frozen tumor tissue and more than two years of available survival data. An isocitrate dehydrogenase mutation was not carried by any of the glioblastoma patients, although molecular status was otherwise variable. PBMC were collected before vaccination, two weeks after the third vaccination, and at tumor progression if progression occurred. The Qiagen DNeasy Blood extraction Kit was used for extraction of genomic DNA. From the cysteine up to the phenylalanine, the CDR3 has a length of 15 residues. Just the 45-base CDR3 DNA is kept, in frame starting at base 1. The V and J ends are trimmed by 0 bases and 1 base, leaving 7 bases between them. The germline V gene yields MNHNS for CDR1 and SASEGT for CDR2.

Material: blood, obtained before dendritic cell vaccination. This TCR derives from a human donor with glioblastoma. The sequence links TRBV6-1 to TRBJ1-5, with the D segment identity uncertain. Here is the DNA: TGTGCCAGCAGTGAAGCTTGGCCGAGCAATCAGCCCCAGCATTTT. Translated, this gives CASSEAWPSNQPQHF.